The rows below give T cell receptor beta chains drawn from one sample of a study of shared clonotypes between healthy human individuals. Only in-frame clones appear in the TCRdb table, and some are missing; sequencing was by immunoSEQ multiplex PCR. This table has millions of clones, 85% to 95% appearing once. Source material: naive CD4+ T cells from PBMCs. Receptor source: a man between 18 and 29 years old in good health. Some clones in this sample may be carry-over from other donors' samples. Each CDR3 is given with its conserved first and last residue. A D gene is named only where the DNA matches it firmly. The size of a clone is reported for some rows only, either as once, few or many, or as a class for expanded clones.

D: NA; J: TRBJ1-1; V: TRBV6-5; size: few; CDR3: CASSYSRALTEAFF; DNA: TGTGCCAGCAGTTACTCGAGAGCCCTCACTGAAGCTTTCTTT
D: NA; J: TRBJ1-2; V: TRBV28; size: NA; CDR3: CASIPADRNYGYTF; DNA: TGTGCCAGCATTCCGGCGGACCGGAACTATGGCTACACCTTC
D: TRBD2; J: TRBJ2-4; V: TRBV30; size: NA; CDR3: CAWSQTSGRRDIQYF; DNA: TGTGCCTGGAGTCAGACTAGCGGGAGAAGAGACATTCAGTACTTC
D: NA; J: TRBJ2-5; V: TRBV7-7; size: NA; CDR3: CASSLGPSETQYF; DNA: TGTGCCAGCAGCTTAGGACCATCAGAGACCCAGTACTTC
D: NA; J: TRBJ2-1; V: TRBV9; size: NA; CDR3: CASSVDGRSYNEQFF; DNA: TGTGCCAGCAGCGTAGACGGTAGGTCCTACAATGAGCAGTTCTTC
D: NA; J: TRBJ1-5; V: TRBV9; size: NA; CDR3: CASSVRADSNQPQHF; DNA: TGTGCCAGCAGCGTTCGGGCAGATAGCAATCAGCCCCAGCATTTT
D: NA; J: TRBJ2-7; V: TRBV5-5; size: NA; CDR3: CASSLRQGPYEQYF; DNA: TGTGCCAGCAGCCTCAGGCAGGGGCCCTACGAGCAGTACTTC
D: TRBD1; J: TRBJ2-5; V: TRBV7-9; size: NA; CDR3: CATDGQAPETQYF; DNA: TGTGCCACCGATGGACAGGCTCCGGAGACCCAGTACTTC
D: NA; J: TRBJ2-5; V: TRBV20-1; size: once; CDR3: CSAAQIETQYF; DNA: TGCAGTGCGGCACAGATCGAGACCCAGTACTTC
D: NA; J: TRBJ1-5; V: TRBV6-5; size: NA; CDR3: CASSYSRGQPQHF; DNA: TGTGCCAGCAGTTACTCAAGGGGTCAGCCCCAGCATTTT
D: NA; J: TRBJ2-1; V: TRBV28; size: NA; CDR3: CASSLRRGGTGGIGEQFF; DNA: TGTGCCAGCAGTTTAAGGCGAGGTGGCACTGGTGGTATTGGTGAGCAGTTCTTC
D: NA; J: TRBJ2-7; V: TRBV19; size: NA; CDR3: CASTKGDSSYEQYF; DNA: TGTGCCAGTACCAAAGGAGACAGTTCGTACGAGCAGTACTTC
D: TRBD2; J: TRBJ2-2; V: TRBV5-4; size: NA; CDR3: CASSLETSGIGRELFF; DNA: TGTGCCAGCAGCTTGGAGACTAGCGGGATCGGAAGGGAGCTGTTTTTT
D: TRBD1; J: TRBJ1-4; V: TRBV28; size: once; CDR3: CASSSTGGPTNEKLFF; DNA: TGTGCCAGCAGTTCAACAGGGGGCCCAACTAATGAAAAACTGTTTTTT
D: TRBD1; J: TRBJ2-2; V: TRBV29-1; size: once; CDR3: CSVVVTRQGNTGELFF; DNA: TGCAGCGTTGTGGTGACGAGACAGGGGAACACCGGGGAGCTGTTTTTT
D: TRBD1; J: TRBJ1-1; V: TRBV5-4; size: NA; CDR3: CASSLAGQGSATEAFF; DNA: TGTGCCAGCAGCTTGGCCGGACAGGGTTCAGCCACTGAAGCTTTCTTT
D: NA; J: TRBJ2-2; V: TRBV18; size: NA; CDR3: CASFPRAGANTGELFF; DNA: TGTGCCAGCTTCCCACGGGCTGGGGCGAACACCGGGGAGCTGTTTTTT
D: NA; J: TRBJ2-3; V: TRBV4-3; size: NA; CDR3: CASSHLTRAAPGPTDTQYF; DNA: TGCGCCAGCAGCCATCTAACTCGGGCGGCCCCGGGCCCCACAGATACGCAGTATTTT